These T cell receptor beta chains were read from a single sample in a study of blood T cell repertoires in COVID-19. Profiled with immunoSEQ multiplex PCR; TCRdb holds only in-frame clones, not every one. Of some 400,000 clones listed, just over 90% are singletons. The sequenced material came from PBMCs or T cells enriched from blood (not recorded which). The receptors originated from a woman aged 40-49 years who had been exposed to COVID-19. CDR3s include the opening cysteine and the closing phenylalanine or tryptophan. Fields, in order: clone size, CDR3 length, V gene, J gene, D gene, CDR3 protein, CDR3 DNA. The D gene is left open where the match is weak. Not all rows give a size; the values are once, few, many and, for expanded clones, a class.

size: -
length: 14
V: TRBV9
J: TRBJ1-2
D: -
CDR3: CASSVGGANYGYTF
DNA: TGTGCCAGCAGCGTAGGGGGCGCTAACTATGGCTACACCTTC

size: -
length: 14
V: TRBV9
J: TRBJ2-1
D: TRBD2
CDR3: CASSVSGVYNEQFF
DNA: TGTGCCAGCAGCGTTAGCGGGGTCTACAATGAGCAGTTCTTC

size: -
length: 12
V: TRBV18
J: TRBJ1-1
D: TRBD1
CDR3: CASSTGGTEAFF
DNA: TGTGCCAGCTCAACAGGGGGGACTGAAGCTTTCTTT

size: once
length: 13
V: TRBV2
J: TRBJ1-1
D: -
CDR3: CASTRGQNTEAFF
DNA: TGTGCCAGCACTAGAGGACAAAACACTGAAGCTTTCTTT

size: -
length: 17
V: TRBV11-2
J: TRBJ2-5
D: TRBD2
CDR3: CASSLDRGLAGQETQYF
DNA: TGTGCCAGCAGCTTAGATCGCGGACTAGCTGGACAAGAGACCCAGTACTTC

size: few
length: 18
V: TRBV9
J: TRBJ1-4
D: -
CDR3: CASSVGRGGLATNEKLFF
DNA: TGTGCCAGCAGCGTAGGCCGTGGCGGCCTAGCAACTAATGAAAAACTGTTTTTT

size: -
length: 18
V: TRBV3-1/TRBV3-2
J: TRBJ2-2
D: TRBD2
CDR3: CASSPRTSGGPNTGELFF
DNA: TGTGCCAGCAGCCCCCGGACTAGCGGGGGCCCGAACACCGGGGAGCTGTTTTTT

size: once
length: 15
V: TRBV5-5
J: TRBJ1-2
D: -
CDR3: CASSLVYGVGYGYTF
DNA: TGTGCCAGCAGCTTGGTTTACGGGGTGGGCTATGGCTACACCTTC

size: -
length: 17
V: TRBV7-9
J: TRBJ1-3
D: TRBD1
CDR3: CASSHTDRVSSGNTIYF
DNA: TGTGCCAGCAGCCACACCGACAGGGTTAGCTCTGGAAACACCATATATTTT

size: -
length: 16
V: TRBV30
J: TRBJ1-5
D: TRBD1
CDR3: CAWKTGGRNSNQPQHF
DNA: TGTGCCTGGAAAACAGGGGGTCGGAATAGCAATCAGCCCCAGCATTTT

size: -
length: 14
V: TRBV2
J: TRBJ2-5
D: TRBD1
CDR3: CASRTTGLAETQYF
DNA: TGTGCCAGCAGGACGACAGGGTTGGCAGAGACCCAGTACTTC